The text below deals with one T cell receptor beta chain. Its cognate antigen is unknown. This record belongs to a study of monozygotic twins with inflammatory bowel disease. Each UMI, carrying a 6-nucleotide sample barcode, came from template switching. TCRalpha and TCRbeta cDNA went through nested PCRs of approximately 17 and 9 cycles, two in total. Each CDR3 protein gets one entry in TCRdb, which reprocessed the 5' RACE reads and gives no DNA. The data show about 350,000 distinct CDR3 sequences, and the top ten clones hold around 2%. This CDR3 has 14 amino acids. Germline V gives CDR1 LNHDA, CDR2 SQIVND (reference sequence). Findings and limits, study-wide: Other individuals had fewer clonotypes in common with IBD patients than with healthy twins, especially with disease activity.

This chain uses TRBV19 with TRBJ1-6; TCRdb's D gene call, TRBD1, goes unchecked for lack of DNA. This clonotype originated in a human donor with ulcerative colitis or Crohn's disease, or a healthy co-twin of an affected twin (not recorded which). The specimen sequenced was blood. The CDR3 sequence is CASSLQGIGSPLHF.